The rows below give T cell receptor beta chains drawn from one sample of a study of blood T cell repertoires in COVID-19. Here immunoSEQ multiplex PCR was the method, and the copy in TCRdb shows in-frame clones only, minus some. The sample includes some 97,000 clones, about nine tenths of them seen just once. The sequencing input was peripheral blood. Receptors originate from a middle-aged man with acute or convalescent COVID-19. The CDR3 runs from the conserved cysteine through the conserved F or W. The D gene is left open where the match is weak. Some rows have no size entry. The others give once, few or many, or a class for an expanded clone.

D,V,size,J,CDR3,DNA
.,TRBV27,once,TRBJ1-5,CASSRMPGLSNQPQHF,TGTGCCAGCAGCAGAATGCCAGGGCTAAGCAATCAGCCCCAGCATTTT
.,TRBV14,.,TRBJ2-5,CASSRGGETQYF,TGTGCCAGCAGCAGGGGGGGAGAGACCCAGTACTTC
TRBD1,TRBV7-9,.,TRBJ1-1,CASSVTGGAGTEAFF,TGTGCCAGCAGCGTTACAGGGGGCGCTGGCACTGAAGCTTTCTTT
.,TRBV10-3,.,TRBJ1-3,CAISEGPSSGNTIYF,TGTGCCATCAGTGAGGGGCCGAGCTCTGGAAACACCATATATTTT
.,TRBV7-9,.,TRBJ2-1,CASSLSLGGDEQFF,TGTGCCAGCAGCTTAAGCCTGGGGGGTGATGAGCAGTTCTTC
.,TRBV3-1/TRBV3-2,.,TRBJ2-7,CASSLHRGWYQQYF,TGTGCCAGCAGCCTCCACCGCGGGTGGTATCAGCAGTACTTC
.,TRBV19,.,TRBJ1-4,CASSITRGEKLFF,TGTGCCAGTTCCATTACCCGAGGTGAAAAACTGTTTTTT
TRBD1,TRBV6-6,.,TRBJ1-4,CASSPRQGGEKLFF,TGTGCCAGCAGCCCCAGACAGGGTGGTGAAAAACTGTTTTTT
.,TRBV11-2,.,TRBJ2-2,CASSLDLRGNTGELFF,TGTGCCAGCAGCTTAGATCTCCGGGGAAACACCGGGGAGCTGTTTTTT
TRBD2,TRBV24-1,few,TRBJ2-1,CATSDSTSGSLGEQFF,TGTGCCACCAGTGATTCCACTAGCGGGAGTTTAGGCGAGCAGTTCTTC
.,TRBV23-1,.,TRBJ1-6,CASTRDINSPLHF,TGCGCCAGTACCCGGGACATCAATTCACCCCTCCACTTT
TRBD2,TRBV24-1,.,TRBJ2-2,CATGPGTSGRFGPNTGELFF,TGTGCCACGGGCCCAGGGACTAGCGGGAGATTTGGACCGAACACCGGGGAGCTGTTTTTT
TRBD2,TRBV19,.,TRBJ2-5,CASSTSGTSETQYF,TGTGCCAGTAGTACCTCCGGGACTAGTGAGACCCAGTACTTC
.,TRBV2,.,TRBJ2-5,CASSAGFGSLSTQYF,TGTGCCAGCAGCGCCGGTTTCGGGAGCCTATCTACCCAGTACTTC
TRBD1,TRBV25-1,.,TRBJ2-5,CASNPGQGSETQYF,TGTGCCAGCAATCCGGGACAGGGAAGCGAGACCCAGTACTTC
.,TRBV9,.,TRBJ1-2,CASPGRYTF,TGTGCCAGCCCTGGGCGCTACACCTTC
TRBD1,TRBV25-1,.,TRBJ1-2,CASSSPRSGTGAGGYTF,TGTGCCAGCAGTTCACCCCGATCCGGGACAGGGGCGGGTGGCTACACCTTC
.,TRBV4-3,.,TRBJ2-7,CASSQVPSGDIGEQYF,TGCGCCAGCAGCCAAGTCCCTAGTGGGGACATAGGCGAGCAGTACTTC
TRBD1,TRBV9,.,TRBJ2-7,CASSTGTGAYEQYF,TGTGCCAGCAGCACCGGGACAGGGGCTTACGAGCAGTACTTC
TRBD1,TRBV18,.,TRBJ1-6,CASSRGGQNSPLHF,TGTGCCAGCTCACGAGGGGGCCAGAATTCACCCCTCCACTTT
TRBD2,TRBV30,.,TRBJ2-3,CAWSRVAGNTDTQYF,TGTGCCTGGAGTAGAGTAGCGGGTAACACAGATACGCAGTATTTT
TRBD2,TRBV7-6,.,TRBJ2-1,CASSLGREGHEQFF,TGTGCCAGCAGCTTAGGGCGGGAGGGCCATGAGCAGTTCTTC
.,TRBV5-1,.,TRBJ2-7,CASSLSGTGTSEQYF,TGCGCCAGCAGCTTGTCAGGGACAGGGACTAGCGAGCAGTACTTC
TRBD2,TRBV3-1/TRBV3-2,.,TRBJ2-3,CASSQDPSGRGTDTQYF,TGTGCCAGCAGCCAAGATCCTAGCGGGAGGGGCACAGATACGCAGTATTTT
TRBD1,TRBV6-2/TRBV6-3,.,TRBJ2-7,CASSYKAGDRGPNEQYF,TGTGCCAGCAGTTACAAGGCCGGGGACAGGGGGCCCAACGAGCAGTACTTC
TRBD1,TRBV11-2,.,TRBJ1-1,CASSHTGGTEAFF,TGTGCCAGCAGCCACACAGGGGGCACTGAAGCTTTCTTT
TRBD1,TRBV4-3,.,TRBJ1-1,CASSQGIRQGGSKTEAFF,TGCGCCAGCAGCCAAGGGATCCGACAGGGGGGGTCGAAAACTGAAGCTTTCTTT
.,TRBV4-1,once,TRBJ1-4,CASSQLGPVATNEKLFF,TGCGCCAGCAGCCAATTGGGGCCGGTAGCAACTAATGAAAAACTGTTTTTT
.,TRBV11-3,.,TRBJ2-5,CASSLAVPAGGAETQYF,TGTGCCAGCAGCTTAGCGGTGCCAGCCGGAGGGGCAGAGACCCAGTACTTC
TRBD1,TRBV12-3/TRBV12-4,once,TRBJ1-2,CASTTGDLAGYTF,TGTGCCAGCACGACAGGGGATCTTGCTGGCTACACCTTC
.,TRBV7-2,.,TRBJ2-1,CASSLGRGLTYNEQFF,TGTGCCAGCAGCTTAGGTAGGGGTCTGACCTACAATGAGCAGTTCTTC
.,TRBV29-1,once,TRBJ1-1,CSVDMGGTEAFF,TGCAGCGTAGATATGGGGGGCACTGAAGCTTTCTTT
.,TRBV12-5,.,TRBJ2-5,CASGSETQYF,TGTGCTAGTGGGTCGGAGACCCAGTACTTC
TRBD1,TRBV30,.,TRBJ2-1,CAWSLGTGLNEQFF,TGTGCCTGGAGCCTGGGGACAGGGTTGAATGAGCAGTTCTTC
.,TRBV7-9,.,TRBJ2-3,CASSLPTGRGDTQYF,TGTGCCAGCAGCTTACCCACGGGTCGGGGAGATACGCAGTATTTT
TRBD1,TRBV5-1,few,TRBJ1-4,CASSSGQVEGEKLFF,TGCGCCAGCAGCTCCGGACAGGTTGAGGGGGAAAAACTGTTTTTT
.,TRBV18,.,TRBJ2-5,CASSSKETQYF,TGTGCCAGCTCCAGTAAAGAGACCCAGTACTTC
TRBD2,TRBV5-1,.,TRBJ2-1,CASSEAGFPSYNEQFF,TGCGCCAGCAGCGAAGCGGGGTTCCCCTCCTACAATGAGCAGTTCTTC
TRBD2,TRBV15,once,TRBJ2-3,CATSTTGTSGSTQYF,TGTGCCACCAGCACAACCGGGACTAGCGGGAGTACGCAGTATTTT
.,TRBV5-1,.,TRBJ2-7,CASSLGARGSNYEQYF,TGCGCCAGCAGCTTGGGGGCCCGGGGTAGCAACTACGAGCAGTACTTC
TRBD1,TRBV4-1,few,TRBJ2-7,CASSQEHRGHDEQYF,TGCGCCAGCAGCCAAGAGCACAGGGGACACGACGAGCAGTACTTC
.,TRBV9,.,TRBJ2-2,CASSVPDSTGELFF,TGTGCCAGCAGCGTCCCCGACAGCACCGGGGAGCTGTTTTTT
.,TRBV5-1,.,TRBJ2-5,CASSLGPGMETQYF,TGCGCCAGCAGCTTGGGTCCAGGGATGGAGACCCAGTACTTC
TRBD1,TRBV2,.,TRBJ1-3,CASRLDRGGLNTIYF,TGTGCCAGCAGATTGGACAGGGGAGGTCTAAACACCATATATTTT
.,TRBV29-1,.,TRBJ2-5,CSVEPPFSGETQYF,TGCAGCGTTGAACCCCCCTTCAGTGGAGAGACCCAGTACTTC
.,TRBV11-2,.,TRBJ1-1,CASSLGRQVHTEAFF,TGTGCCAGCAGCTTAGGGCGCCAGGTCCACACTGAAGCTTTCTTT
.,TRBV20-1,.,TRBJ2-3,CSASHGNTDTQYF,TGCAGTGCTAGTCACGGGAATACAGATACGCAGTATTTT